This TCR beta chain was found in a study of shared clonotypes between healthy human individuals. This clone has just one count. Antigen unknown. Findings of the study overall: Memory subsets had estimated richness that was generally smaller than that of naive subsets.

The method was immunoSEQ multiplex PCR; TCRdb's version includes in-frame clones alone and lacks a portion of them. The sample shows 2.3 million or so clones, just over 90% of them seen only once. The CDR3 is 16 amino acids. The junction had 8 bases not matched to a gene; V was cut back by 3 bases and J by 1 base. Germline V lookup: CDR1 LNHDA, CDR2 SQIVND (reference sequence). Sequenced input: naive CD4+ T cells from PBMCs. The subset here: CD45RA+ positively selected. The source is a young man in good health. Some clones in this sample may be carry-over from other donors' samples. This chain links TRBV19 with TRBJ2-5, with 7 bases aligning to TRBD1. Here the CDR3 DNA reads TGTGCCAGTAGTATTAGTCAGGGGGTCCCCCAAGAGACCCAGTACTTC. Translated: CASSISQGVPQETQYF.